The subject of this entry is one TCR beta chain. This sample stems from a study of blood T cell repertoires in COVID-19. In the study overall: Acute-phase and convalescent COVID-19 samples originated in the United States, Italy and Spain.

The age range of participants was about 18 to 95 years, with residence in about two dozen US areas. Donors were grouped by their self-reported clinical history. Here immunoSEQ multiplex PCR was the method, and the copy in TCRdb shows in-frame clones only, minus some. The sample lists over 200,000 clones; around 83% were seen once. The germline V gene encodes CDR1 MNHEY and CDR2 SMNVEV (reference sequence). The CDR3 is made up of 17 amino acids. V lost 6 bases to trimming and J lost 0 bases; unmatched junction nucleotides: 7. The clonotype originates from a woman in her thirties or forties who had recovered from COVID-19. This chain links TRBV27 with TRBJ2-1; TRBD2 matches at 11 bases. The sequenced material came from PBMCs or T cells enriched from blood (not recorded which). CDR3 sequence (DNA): TGTGCCAGCAGAACCGGGACTAGCGGAAGCTCCTACAATGAGCAGTTCTTC. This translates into CASRTGTSGSSYNEQFF.